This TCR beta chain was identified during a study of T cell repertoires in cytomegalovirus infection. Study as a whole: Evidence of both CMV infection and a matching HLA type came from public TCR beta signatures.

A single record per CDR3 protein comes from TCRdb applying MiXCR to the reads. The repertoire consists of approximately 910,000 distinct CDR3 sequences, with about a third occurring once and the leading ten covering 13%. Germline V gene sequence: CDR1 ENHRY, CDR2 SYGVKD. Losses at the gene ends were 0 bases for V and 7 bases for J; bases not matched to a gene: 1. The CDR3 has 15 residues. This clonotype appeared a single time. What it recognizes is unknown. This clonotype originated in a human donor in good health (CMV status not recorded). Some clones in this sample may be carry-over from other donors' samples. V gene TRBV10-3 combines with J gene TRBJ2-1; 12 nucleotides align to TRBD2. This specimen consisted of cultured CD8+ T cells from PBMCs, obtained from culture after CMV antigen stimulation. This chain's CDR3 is CAISESLAGGNEQFF. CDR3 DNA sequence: TGTGCCATCAGTGAGTCGCTAGCGGGGGGGAATGAGCAGTTCTTC.